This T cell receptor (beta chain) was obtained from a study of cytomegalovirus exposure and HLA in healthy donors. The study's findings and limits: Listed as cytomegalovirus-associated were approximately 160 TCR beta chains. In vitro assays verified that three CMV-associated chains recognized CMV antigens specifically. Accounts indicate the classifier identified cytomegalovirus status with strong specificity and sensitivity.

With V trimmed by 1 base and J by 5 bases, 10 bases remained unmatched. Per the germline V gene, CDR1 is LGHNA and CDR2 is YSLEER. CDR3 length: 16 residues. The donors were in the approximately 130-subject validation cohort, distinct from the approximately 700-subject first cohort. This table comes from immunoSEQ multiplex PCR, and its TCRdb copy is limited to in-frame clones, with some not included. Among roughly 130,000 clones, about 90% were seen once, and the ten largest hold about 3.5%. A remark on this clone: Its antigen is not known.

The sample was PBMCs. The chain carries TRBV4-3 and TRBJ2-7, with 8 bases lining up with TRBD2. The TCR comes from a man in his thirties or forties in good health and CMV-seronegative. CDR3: CASSQAPGGAGHEQYF. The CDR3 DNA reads TGCGCCAGCAGCCAAGCCCCCGGGGGGGCGGGGCACGAGCAGTACTTC.